One and the same sample provided the 28 T cell receptor beta chains below, sequenced in a study of T cells after yellow fever vaccination. In TCRdb, the 5' RACE reads were re-called with MiXCR into one record per CDR3 protein. The sample has some 350,000 distinct CDR3 sequences; 8.7% are singletons. The specimen comprised PBMCs, sampled on the day of the first yellow fever vaccination. The source of these receptors is a man between 18 and 29 years old who received the YFV17D yellow fever vaccine.

This clonotype was found a few times. This sequence joins TRBV7-3 and TRBJ2-5, with 9 bases matching TRBD1. This CDR3 spans 16 amino acids. The V gene end was trimmed by 2 bases and the J gene end by 5 bases; junction bases not matched to a gene: 9. The germline V gene encodes CDR1 SGHTA and CDR2 FQGTGA. The CDR3 reads CASSLPSDRGFETQYF. Here the CDR3 DNA reads TGTGCCAGCAGCTTACCCTCGGACAGGGGATTTGAGACCCAGTACTTC.

This clonotype turned up a few times. The chain uses TRBV19 and TRBJ2-2; 8 bases are shared with TRBD1. The CDR3 is 16 amino acids. The V gene's germline CDR1 is LNHDA and CDR2 SQIVND (reference sequence). V was clipped by 6 bases and J by 6 bases; unmatched bases: 12. The CDR3 nucleotides are TGTGCCAGTAGGCTGCAGGGGGCGATAGGGTCCGGGGAGCTGTTTTTT. Amino acids: CASRLQGAIGSGELFF.

A few counts support this clonotype. The chain uses TRBV24-1 and TRBJ2-5, with D possibly TRBD1 on 6 matching bases. Germline V gene data show CDR1 as KGHDR and CDR2 as SFDVKD. V was shortened by 5 bases and J by 0 bases, with 9 bases between the two germline ends. This CDR3 has 14 amino acids. CDR3 sequence reads: CATSGRTDQETQYF. Here the CDR3 DNA reads TGTGCCACCAGTGGCCGGACAGACCAAGAGACCCAGTACTTC.

This clonotype was counted only a few times. The rearrangement links TRBV6-2 or TRBV6-3 to TRBJ2-2; D ambiguous. V was pared by 6 bases and J by 7 bases, with 6 bases between. The germline CDR1 and CDR2 sequences are MNHEY and SVGEGT. This CDR3 contains 11 residues. CDR3 protein: CASRVNGELFF. The CDR3 DNA is TGTGCCAGCAGAGTCAACGGGGAGCTGTTTTTT.

This clonotype was seen only a few times. The chain has TRBV20-1 and TRBJ1-2; D is possibly TRBD1 (6 bases). This CDR3 has 14 amino acids. Trimming shortened V by 3 bases and J by 8 bases, and 19 bases separated the two germline ends. The germline V gene has CDR1 DFQATT and CDR2 SNEGSKA (reference sequence). The CDR3 sequence: CSASRVAGARGYTF. The CDR3 nucleotides read TGCAGTGCTAGCCGAGTGGCGGGGGCCCGAGGCTACACCTTC.

This clonotype was seen a handful of times. The chain uses TRBV6-4 and TRBJ1-2, with no clear D. Looked up from germline, CDR1 is MRHNA and CDR2 is SNTAGT. V gave up 0 bases and J gave up 7 bases, with 21 bases separating them. CDR3 size: 17 residues. CDR3 in amino acids: CASSDSKVGPLFSGYTF. CDR3 nucleotides: TGTGCCAGCAGTGACTCGAAAGTGGGCCCCCTCTTCTCTGGCTACACCTTC.

This clonotype has just a few counts. This chain connects TRBV19 to TRBJ2-7, with D possibly TRBD1 on 5 matching bases. The CDR3 extends over 15 amino acids. The germline gives CDR1 LNHDA, CDR2 SQIVND (reference sequence). Trimming cost V 3 bases and J 1 base, with 13 bases left between them. The CDR3 spells CASSIAGMSSYEQYF. The CDR3 region has the DNA TGTGCCAGTAGTATCGCAGGGATGAGTTCCTACGAGCAGTACTTC.

This clonotype was seen a few times. The chain couples TRBV20-1 to TRBJ2-3; 11 nucleotides match TRBD2. Trimming at V came to 4 bases and at J to 6 bases, leaving 9 bases not matched to a gene. Looked up from germline, CDR1 is DFQATT and CDR2 is SNEGSKA (reference sequence). There are 15 residues in the CDR3. The CDR3 nucleotides read TGCAGTGCTACATTAGCGGGGGGGCCGACGGATACGCAGTATTTT. It translates to CSATLAGGPTDTQYF.

This clonotype occurred many times. The rearrangement joins TRBV12-3 or TRBV12-4 to TRBJ1-2; D might be TRBD1 (5 bases). This CDR3 comprises 12 residues. V was cut by 2 bases and J by 10 bases, with 11 bases left in between. Written as DNA, the CDR3 is TGTGCCAGCAGTTTAACAGGAGGGCTCTACACCTTC. Its translation: CASSLTGGLYTF.

This clonotype was detected only a few times. The chain combines TRBV9 with TRBJ2-1, with TRBD2 matching over 12 bases. With 1 base clipped from V and 7 bases from J, the junction kept 3 bases outside the gene matches. The CDR3 has 15 amino acids. CDR1 and CDR2 from the germline V gene are SGDLS and YYNGEE. CDR3 coding DNA: TGTGCCAGCAGCGTATCTAGCGGGGGGGGTAATGAGCAGTTCTTC. It specifies CASSVSSGGGNEQFF.

This sequence joins TRBV29-1 and TRBJ2-3; D not resolved. Germline V gene lookup returns CDR1 SQVTM and CDR2 ANQGSEA. Trimming took off 4 bases at V and 2 bases at J, with 10 bases between the two ends. The CDR3 loop spans 13 amino acids. The CDR3 nucleotides are TGCAGCGTTGGAGGCCAGTACACAGATACGCAGTATTTT. As protein: CSVGGQYTDTQYF.

This clonotype was recorded many times. The rearrangement uses TRBV9 and TRBJ2-4; 9 bases are a match to TRBD2. CDR3 length: 17 residues. Germline CDR1 SGDLS, CDR2 YYNGEE. V trimming: 2 bases; J trimming: 8 bases; junction bases outside the gene matches: 14. The CDR3 DNA is TGTGCCAGCAGCGTCCAACCGGCGGGGGGGCCGAGGGACATTCAGTACTTC. It yields the protein CASSVQPAGGPRDIQYF.

The table lists this clonotype with many counts. This chain connects TRBV5-1 to TRBJ2-1; D unclear. Deletions cut 4 bases from V and 5 bases from J, with 7 bases between. CDR3 length: 12 residues. Germline V gives CDR1 SGHRS, CDR2 YFSETQ. The CDR3 DNA reads as TGCGCCAGCAGCCCTCAAAACAATGAGCAGTTCTTC. This encodes CASSPQNNEQFF.

This clonotype was seen a few times. The chain joins TRBV12-3 or TRBV12-4 to TRBJ2-3; 8 nucleotides match TRBD2. With 3 bases clipped from V and 8 bases from J, the junction kept 7 bases outside the gene matches. The CDR3 spans 14 residues. The CDR3 nucleotides are TGTGCCAGCAGTTTCCCCGGGGGGGCCGCTACGCAGTATTTT. It translates to CASSFPGGAATQYF.

V and J are TRBV5-4 and TRBJ1-4; TRBD1 matches 8 bases. The germline gives CDR1 SGHNT, CDR2 YYREEE (reference sequence). Trimming cost V 4 bases and J 5 bases; bases outside gene matches: 7. CDR3 size: 15 residues. CDR3 DNA sequence: TGTGCCAGCAGCCCGGGACAGGACCGGAATGAAAAACTGTTTTTT. This gives the protein CASSPGQDRNEKLFF.

The chain couples TRBV12-3 or TRBV12-4 to TRBJ1-6, with unresolved D. The CDR3 contains 16 residues. V was trimmed by 4 bases and J by 0 bases, leaving 10 bases between them. DNA for the CDR3: TGTGCCAGCAGTTATGTCGCGAGCTCCTATAATTCACCCCTCCACTTT. Its protein product is CASSYVASSYNSPLHF.

The chain is built from TRBV29-1 and TRBJ2-5, with D uncertain. V was pared by 0 bases and J by 0 bases, with 5 bases between. From germline, CDR1 is SQVTM and CDR2 ANQGSEA. The CDR3 has 13 residues. The CDR3 here is CSVEDHYQETQYF. In DNA form, the CDR3 reads TGCAGCGTTGAAGACCACTACCAAGAGACCCAGTACTTC.

This clonotype was counted only a few times. The V and J genes are TRBV4-3 and TRBJ2-7; 7 bases map to TRBD1. With 4 bases clipped from V and 5 bases from J, the junction kept 17 bases outside the gene matches. Germline CDR1 and CDR2: LGHNA and YSLEER. This CDR3 region has 17 residues. CDR3 sequence reads: CASSLTLDRPALNEQYV. The CDR3 DNA sequence: TGCGCCAGCAGCCTGACTTTGGACAGGCCGGCTTTAAACGAGCAGTACGTC.

This chain uses TRBV20-1 with TRBJ2-7, with TRBD1 matching over 7 bases. Germline V gene data show CDR1 as DFQATT and CDR2 as SNEGSKA (reference sequence). The J segment lost 1 base and the V segment lost 2 bases, leaving 5 bases of the junction unmatched. This CDR3 region has 14 residues. This chain's CDR3 is CSARSGTASYEQYF. The CDR3 coding sequence is TGCAGTGCTAGATCCGGGACAGCTTCCTACGAGCAGTACTTC.

This clonotype turned up a few times. This chain uses TRBV4-1 with TRBJ1-2; D uncertain. The CDR3 contains 13 residues. In germline, CDR1 is MGHRA, CDR2 YSYEKL. Trimming cost V 0 bases and J 5 bases, with 7 bases left between them. CDR3 sequence reads: CASSQDSAYGYTF. DNA of the CDR3: TGCGCCAGCAGCCAAGATTCAGCTTATGGCTACACCTTC.

The rearrangement joins TRBV30 to TRBJ1-5; a weak D match, TRBD1 (5 bases). CDR1 and CDR2 (germline): GTSNPN, SVGIG (reference sequence). The CDR3 totals 15 residues. V lost 1 base, J lost 2 bases, and 12 bases lay in between. The CDR3 sequence is CAWSGGRGGNQPQHF. DNA of the CDR3: TGTGCCTGGAGTGGAGGCCGGGGCGGCAATCAGCCCCAGCATTTT.

The table lists this clonotype with a few counts. V and J are TRBV5-1 and TRBJ1-4; D remains unclear. The CDR3 has 15 amino acids. V was cut by 1 base and J by 5 bases, with 12 bases left in between. Germline values: CDR1 SGHRS, CDR2 YFSETQ. CDR3 DNA sequence: TGCGCCAGCAGCTTGCATGAGGGAACAAATGAAAAACTGTTTTTT. Its translation is CASSLHEGTNEKLFF.

The chain recombines TRBV25-1 with TRBJ2-3, with a possible D match to TRBD1 (5 bases). Trimming shortened V by 2 bases and J by 5 bases, and 20 bases separated the two germline ends. Germline V lookup: CDR1 MGHDK, CDR2 SYGVNS. This CDR3 comprises 17 residues. Here the CDR3 DNA reads TGTGCCAGCAGTGAACAAAGGGGTGGGGATACGGGAGATACGCAGTATTTT. Translated: CASSEQRGGDTGDTQYF.

CDR3 protein: CASSLGQGPKETQYF. CDR3 in DNA: TGCGCCAGCAGCCTTGGACAGGGACCAAAAGAGACCCAGTACTTC. This chain uses TRBV5-1 with TRBJ2-5, with 8 bases lining up with TRBD1. Trimming at V came to 4 bases and at J to 3 bases, leaving 8 bases not matched to a gene. Germline V gene data show CDR1 as SGHRS and CDR2 as YFSETQ. The CDR3 contains 15 residues.

This clonotype has just a few counts. V usage is TRBV30 and J usage is TRBJ2-5; weak D call: TRBD2 (5 bases). Per the germline V gene, CDR1 is GTSNPN and CDR2 is SVGIG (reference sequence). The CDR3 is 13 amino acids. The V gene lost 0 bases and the J gene lost 3 bases, with 8 bases spanning the gap. Written as DNA, the CDR3 is TGTGCCTGGAGTGTACGGGAAAAAGAGACCCAGTACTTC. Translation gives CAWSVREKETQYF. Full variable domain (outside the CDR3, taken from reference TRBV30 and TRBJ2-5): SQTIHQWPATLVQPVGSPLSLECTVEGTSNPNLYWYRQAAGRGLQLLFYSVGIGQISSEVPQNLSASRPQDRQFILSSKKLLLSDSGFYLCAWSVREKETQYFGPGTRLLVL.

This chain connects TRBV5-1 to TRBJ2-6, with 10 nucleotides matching TRBD1. Germline-derived CDR1 and CDR2 are SGHRS and YFSETQ. This CDR3 contains 19 residues. V lost 4 bases and J lost 0; bases outside the gene matches: 10. CDR3 sequence reads: CASSLRPTGGVSGANVLTF. CDR3 sequence (DNA): TGCGCCAGCAGCCTCCGACCGACAGGGGGCGTCTCTGGGGCCAACGTCCTGACTTTC. Using reference TRBV5-1 and TRBJ2-6 for the parts outside the CDR3, the full variable domain is KAGVTQTPRYLIKTRGQQVTLSCSPISGHRSVSWYQQTPGQGLQFLFEYFSETQRNKGNFPGRFSGRQFSNSRSEMNVSTLELGDSALYLCASSLRPTGGVSGANVLTFGAGSRLTVL.

This clonotype was detected a few times. The rearrangement uses TRBV4-2 and TRBJ1-6; weak D call: TRBD1 (5 bases). Germline CDR1 LGHNA, CDR2 YNFKEQ. V shed 3 bases and J shed 0 bases, with 12 bases lying between them. This CDR3 region has 17 residues. CDR3 coding DNA: TGTGCCAGCAGCCAGGGGGACGGATACTCCTATAATTCACCCCTCCACTTT. As protein: CASSQGDGYSYNSPLHF.

This clonotype came up a few times. The chain uses TRBV15 and TRBJ2-2, with 12 bases lining up with TRBD2. The CDR3 loop spans 18 amino acids. The V gene end was trimmed by 0 bases and the J gene end by 2 bases; junction bases not matched to a gene: 4. CDR1 is LNHNV and CDR2 is YYDKDF in the germline V gene (reference sequence). The CDR3 bases are TGTGCCACCAGCAGAGATGGACTAGCGGGGTTAAACACCGGGGAGCTGTTTTTT. Amino acids: CATSRDGLAGLNTGELFF.